This T cell receptor (beta chain) was documented in a study of T-cell reconstitution after alpha-beta-depleted transplantation in children (dated by TCRdb to about 2016). Regarding the study in general: The study quantitatively tracked T-cell immune reconstitution after TCRalphabeta/CD19-depleted allogeneic hematopoietic cell transplantation in children using TCR repertoire profiling.

Beyond this particular receptor, the publication reports: In some patients, the high TCRbeta diversity seen at day 60 was put down to recipient T cells and intrathymic progenitors that had survived conditioning. Apparently early alphabetaT-cell count recovery about two months after transplant reportedly relied on only several hundred rapidly expanded clones derived from non-depleted graft cells. The frequencies of hyperexpanded clones fell over the following months, and after one year, T-cell counts and TCRbeta diversity were mostly attributed to newly produced T cells.

Library construction relied on PCR. The sequencer listed for this sample is Illumina HiSeq 2500. Molecular barcoding was employed in the preparation of TCR libraries, with unique molecular identifiers being used to normalize TCRbeta repertoire quantification. TCRdb reworked the public reads: Q25 trimming with fastp, MiXCR clone assembly, productive beta chains retained. Rows are combined by CDR3 protein, so each entry shows the most common genes and DNA. A total of roughly 82,000 distinct CDR3 sequences appear in this sample, 12% to 15% of them only once. The top ten clonotypes cover about 30% of the sample. About this clonotype: The target of this receptor is not known. Base qualities were left out, and no much larger clone turns up one base away.

The germline V gene (reference sequence) sets CDR1 to DFQATT and CDR2 to SNEGSKA. The CDR3 goes from the cysteine to the phenylalanine over 14 residues. Just CDR3 DNA is preserved here, 42 bases in frame from base 1. V sheds 0 bases and J sheds 1 base, leaving 10 bases between their ends. According to the study, the label for this sample's treatment or condition signals: allogeneic hematopoietic cell transplantation with graft depleted of TCRalphabeta T cells and CD19 B cells. TCRalphabeta/CD19-depleted allogeneic hematopoietic cell grafts were given to the transplant recipients, all of whom were children.

The sequence is built from TRBV20-1 and TRBJ2-7; TRBD2 is perhaps the D gene, given 6 matching bases. The TCR comes from a male patient under 10 years old who had a stem cell transplant for acute lymphoblastic leukemia, so the T cells may come from the graft donor. Sequencing was performed on PBMCs, mostly from graft donor cells, taken 180 days after TCRalphabeta/CD19-depleted stem cell transplant. The CDR3 region has the sequence CSARDRTNSYEQYF. The bases read TGCAGTGCTAGAGACAGGACTAATTCCTACGAGCAGTACTTC.